These 21 T cell receptor beta chains came from one sample sequenced in a study of CD8 T cells in Susac syndrome. When the RNA was reverse transcribed, random hexamers were used with an input of about 0.5 to 1 ug. TCRdb called the immunoSEQ multiplex PCR reads again in MiXCR, with one record for every CDR3 protein. The table records around 71,000 distinct CDR3 sequences, 96% of them present only once. Sequencing was carried out using CD4+ T cells from PBMCs. Receptor source: a human donor with multiple sclerosis.

The V call is TRBV30, the J call TRBJ1-6; TRBD1 might be the D (6 bases). Trimming cost V 8 bases and J 7 bases, with 15 bases left between them. Per the germline V gene, CDR1 is GTSNPN and CDR2 is SVGIG (reference sequence). CDR3 length equals 13 residues. In DNA, the CDR3 is TGTGCCGGGACACGGAATCGAAATTCACCCCTCCACTTT. This gives the protein CAGTRNRNSPLHF.

The CDR3 here is CASSESWGTYYGYTF. DNA for the CDR3: TGTGCCAGCAGTGAATCATGGGGTACCTACTATGGCTACACCTTC. The chain recombines TRBV6-1 with TRBJ1-2; D remains unclear. The CDR3 contains 15 residues. V was clipped by 2 bases and J by 3 bases, with 13 bases between them. CDR1 and CDR2 from the germline V gene are MNHNS and SASEGT.

This clonotype appeared a few times. The V gene is TRBV25-1, the J gene TRBJ2-7; D may be TRBD1 (5 bases). V gave up 2 bases and J gave up 7 bases, with 18 bases separating them. Looked up from germline, CDR1 is MGHDK and CDR2 is SYGVNS. The length of the CDR3 is 15 residues. CDR3 in amino acids: CASSEGADHIGEQYF. DNA of the CDR3: TGTGCCAGCAGTGAAGGGGCCGACCATATTGGAGAGCAGTACTTC.

This chain connects TRBV24-1 to TRBJ2-5, with D hard to call. The CDR3 is 15 residues long. V was clipped by 4 bases and J by 5 bases, with 16 bases between them. Germline V gene lookup returns CDR1 KGHDR and CDR2 SFDVKD. The CDR3 region has the DNA TGTGCCACCAGTGACCGTGGCAGGTTCGGGGAGACCCAGTACTTC. Its protein product is CATSDRGRFGETQYF.

The chain joins TRBV6-1 to TRBJ2-5; TRBD2 matches 9 bases. The CDR3 extends over 16 amino acids. The germline CDR1 and CDR2 sequences are MNHNS and SASEGT. Trimming at V came to 6 bases and at J to 5 bases, leaving 13 bases not matched to a gene. CDR3 sequence: CASSPARGGAWETQYF. CDR3 DNA sequence: TGTGCCAGCAGCCCCGCTCGCGGGGGGGCCTGGGAGACCCAGTACTTC.

The chain combines TRBV5-1 with TRBJ2-5; TRBD2 agrees at 10 bases. Looked up from germline, CDR1 is SGHRS and CDR2 is YFSETQ. The V and J ends lost 4 bases and 3 bases, in that order; junction bases with no gene match: 6. The CDR3 totals 15 residues. CDR3: CASSPGGLAEETQYF. CDR3 bases: TGCGCCAGCAGCCCCGGCGGACTAGCGGAAGAGACCCAGTACTTC.

The V call is TRBV5-4, the J call TRBJ2-5; D is perhaps TRBD1 (6 bases). The CDR3 loop spans 13 amino acids. The V end lost 4 bases, the J end lost 5 bases, and 12 bases lay between the germline ends. Germline-derived CDR1 and CDR2 are SGHNT and YYREEE (reference sequence). CDR3 nucleotide sequence: TGTGCCAGCAGCAGACAGGCTCGGGAGACCCAGTACTTC. Residues: CASSRQARETQYF.

The chain has TRBV4-1 and TRBJ2-3; D is unclear. CDR1 MGHRA and CDR2 YSYEKL come from the germline V gene. V was pared by 5 bases and J by 4 bases, with 10 bases between. This CDR3 is built from 13 residues. The DNA of the CDR3 is TGCGCCAGCAGCACTCAGTGGGCAGATACGCAGTATTTT. Protein: CASSTQWADTQYF.

V and J are TRBV28 and TRBJ2-7; 13 bases map to TRBD2. CDR3 length equals 14 residues. J lost 7 bases, V lost 5 bases, and 5 bases had no gene match. Germline V gene data show CDR1 as MDHEN and CDR2 as SYDVKM. The CDR3 DNA follows: TGTGCCAGCAGTATACTAGCGGGGGGGTTAGAGCAGTACTTC. Its protein product is CASSILAGGLEQYF.

V gene TRBV20-1 combines with J gene TRBJ2-5; 10 bases are shared with TRBD2. V was pared by 5 bases and J by 0 bases, with 15 bases of the junction left unmatched. CDR1 is DFQATT, CDR2 SNEGSKA, per germline (reference sequence). This CDR3 region has 18 residues. The CDR3, as DNA: TGCAGTGCTGACCTCGGGCTAGCGGGGGCCTTGTACCAAGAGACCCAGTACTTC. This sequence encodes CSADLGLAGALYQETQYF.

The genes are TRBV30 and TRBJ1-1; D is unclear. In germline, CDR1 is GTSNPN, CDR2 SVGIG (reference sequence). The CDR3 consists of 14 residues. The V end was cut by 4 bases, the J end by 1 base, with 13 bases between. The CDR3 DNA reads TGTGCCTGGACAAGGCGGCGGAGGAACACTGAAGCTTTCTTT. Its translation: CAWTRRRRNTEAFF.

Only one count was recorded for this clonotype. The rearrangement joins TRBV7-9 to TRBJ2-7; D might be TRBD1 (5 bases). Germline lookup yields CDR1 SEHNR and CDR2 FQNEAQ (reference sequence). The CDR3 runs to 10 residues. The V end was cut by 6 bases, the J end by 5 bases, with 5 bases between. The CDR3 spells CASRGDEQYF. As DNA, the CDR3 is TGTGCCAGCAGAGGGGACGAGCAGTACTTC.

The rearrangement joins TRBV30 to TRBJ2-5, with D possibly matching TRBD1 (6 bases). The ends were cut back, 3 bases at V and 1 base at J, with 18 bases in the middle. Germline V lookup: CDR1 GTSNPN, CDR2 SVGIG (reference sequence). There are 16 residues in the CDR3. The CDR3 loop is CAWSEVDRQRQETQYF. The CDR3 coding sequence is TGTGCCTGGAGCGAAGTAGACAGGCAACGCCAAGAGACCCAGTACTTC.

The chain couples TRBV6-1 to TRBJ2-1; 9 bases align to TRBD2. Germline V gene lookup returns CDR1 MNHNS and CDR2 SASEGT. V shed 6 bases and J 0 bases; nucleotides not matched to a gene: 18. There are 20 residues in the CDR3. CDR3 sequence (DNA): TGTGCCAGCAGCCAAAAGAGCGGGGGGTCTTCGCTTAGCTCCTACAATGAGCAGTTCTTC. Amino acid sequence: CASSQKSGGSSLSSYNEQFF.

This sequence joins TRBV2 and TRBJ1-5; D is undetermined. Per germline, CDR1 SNHLY and CDR2 FYNNEI. The CDR3 is 16 amino acids. The V and J ends lost 2 bases and 0 bases respectively, with 11 bases between them. The CDR3 DNA reads as TGTGCCAGCAGTGAACTTTCGAGGGTTAGCAATCAGCCCCAGCATTTT. Translating it yields CASSELSRVSNQPQHF.

The count of this clonotype is one. The chain couples TRBV29-1 to TRBJ2-7, with D uncertain. CDR3 length: 12 residues. Per the germline V gene, CDR1 is SQVTM and CDR2 is ANQGSEA. The V end was cut by 4 bases, the J end by 6 bases, with 13 bases between. The CDR3 DNA reads as TGCAGCGTTGGACCGCAATGGGGCGAGCAGTACTTC. Protein product: CSVGPQWGEQYF.

This sequence joins TRBV12-3 or TRBV12-4 and TRBJ2-3; D is unclear. CDR3 length: 13 amino acids. V was trimmed by 5 bases and J by 4 bases, leaving 10 bases between them. The CDR3 DNA reads TGTGCCAGCAGTAATCCCGGCGCAGATACGCAGTATTTT. Its protein is CASSNPGADTQYF.

The chain combines TRBV11-3 with TRBJ1-4; D is undetermined. With 2 bases removed from V and 5 bases from J, the gap between germline ends came to 9 bases. Germline V lookup: CDR1 SGHNT, CDR2 YENEEA. The CDR3 sequence is 14 residues long. The CDR3 here is CASSLNSENEKLFF. The CDR3 nucleotides are TGTGCCAGCAGCTTAAACAGCGAGAATGAAAAACTGTTTTTT.

This clonotype has just one count. The V and J genes are TRBV30 and TRBJ2-6, with D hard to call. CDR1 and CDR2 from the germline V gene are GTSNPN and SVGIG (reference sequence). Trimming pared 1 base from V and 0 bases from J, leaving 4 bases between. This CDR3 is 14 amino acids long. The CDR3 bases are TGTGCCTGGAGTGGGGGCTCTGGGGCCAACGTCCTGACTTTC. Its translation is CAWSGGSGANVLTF. Based on the CDR3 plus reference TRBV30 and TRBJ2-6, the full variable domain is SQTIHQWPATLVQPVGSPLSLECTVEGTSNPNLYWYRQAAGRGLQLLFYSVGIGQISSEVPQNLSASRPQDRQFILSSKKLLLSDSGFYLCAWSGGSGANVLTFGAGSRLTVL.

V is TRBV2 and J is TRBJ2-1; 7 bases agree with TRBD1. The germline V gene has CDR1 SNHLY and CDR2 FYNNEI. The V gene end was trimmed by 7 bases and the J gene end by 4 bases; junction bases not matched to a gene: 10. The CDR3 covers 15 residues. Here the CDR3 DNA reads TGTGCCAGCACCCCGGGACAGAGTGGGTACAATGAGCAGTTCTTC. As protein: CASTPGQSGYNEQFF.

The rearrangement uses TRBV11-2 and TRBJ1-1; no reliable D call. V dropped 5 bases and J dropped 5 bases, with 9 bases sitting between them. CDR3 size: 12 residues. Germline V gene lookup returns CDR1 SGHAT and CDR2 FQNNGV. The CDR3 here is CASSHSRTEAFF. For the CDR3, the DNA is TGTGCCAGCAGCCATAGTAGGACTGAAGCTTTCTTT.